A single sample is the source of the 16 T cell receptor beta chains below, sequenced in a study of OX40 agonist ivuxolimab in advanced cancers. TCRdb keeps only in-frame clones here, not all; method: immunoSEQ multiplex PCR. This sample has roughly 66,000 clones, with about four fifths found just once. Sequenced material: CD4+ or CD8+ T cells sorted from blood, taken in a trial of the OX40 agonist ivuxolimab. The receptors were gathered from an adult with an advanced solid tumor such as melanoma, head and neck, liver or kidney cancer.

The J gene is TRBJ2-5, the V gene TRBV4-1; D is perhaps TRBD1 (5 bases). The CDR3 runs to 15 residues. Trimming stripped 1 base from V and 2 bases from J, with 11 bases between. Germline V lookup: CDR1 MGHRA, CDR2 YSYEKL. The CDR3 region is CASSQGRAGQETQYF. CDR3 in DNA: TGCGCCAGCAGCCAAGGACGGGCAGGGCAAGAGACCCAGTACTTC.

The CDR3 DNA sequence: TGCGCCAGCAGCCAGGCCGACAGGGGGGGGCCCCAGCATTTT. Protein sequence: CASSQADRGGPQHF. The chain has TRBV4-1 and TRBJ1-5; 9 bases align to TRBD1. J lost 9 bases, V lost 3 bases, and 6 bases had no gene match. CDR3 size: 14 residues. In germline, CDR1 is MGHRA, CDR2 YSYEKL.

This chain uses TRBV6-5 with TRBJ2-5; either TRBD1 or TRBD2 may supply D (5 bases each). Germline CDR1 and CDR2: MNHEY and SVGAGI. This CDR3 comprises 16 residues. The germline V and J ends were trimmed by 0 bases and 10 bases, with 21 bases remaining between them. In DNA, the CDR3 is TGTGCCAGCAGTTACTCGAGTGACGGACAAGGACTGGTCCAGTACTTC. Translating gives CASSYSSDGQGLVQYF.

The CDR3: CASSPVGGNYNEQFF. The CDR3 nucleotides are TGTGCCAGCAGCCCCGTAGGCGGGAACTACAATGAGCAGTTCTTC. This chain uses TRBV11-2 with TRBJ2-1; tentatively, D is TRBD2 (6 bases). This CDR3 has 15 amino acids. The germline V and J ends were trimmed by 5 bases and 3 bases, with 14 bases remaining between them. Germline loops: CDR1 SGHAT, CDR2 FQNNGV. Full variable domain (outside the CDR3, taken from reference TRBV11-2 and TRBJ2-1): EAGVAQSPRYKIIEKRQSVAFWCNPISGHATLYWYQQILGQGPKLLIQFQNNGVVDDSQLPKDRFSAERLKGVDSTLKIQPAKLEDSAVYLCASSPVGGNYNEQFFGPGTRLTVL.

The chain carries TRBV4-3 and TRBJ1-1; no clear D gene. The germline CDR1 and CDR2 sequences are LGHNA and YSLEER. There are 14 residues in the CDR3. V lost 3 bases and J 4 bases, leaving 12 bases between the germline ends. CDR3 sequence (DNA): TGCGCCAGCAGCCACCAGACGGTGGGCACTGAAGCTTTCTTT. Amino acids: CASSHQTVGTEAFF.

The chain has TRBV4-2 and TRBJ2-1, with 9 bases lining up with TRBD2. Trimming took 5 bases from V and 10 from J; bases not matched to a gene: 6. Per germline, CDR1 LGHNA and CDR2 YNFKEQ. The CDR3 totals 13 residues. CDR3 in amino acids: CASSGGLAGEQFF. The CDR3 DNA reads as TGTGCCAGCAGCGGGGGGCTAGCGGGAGAGCAGTTCTTC.

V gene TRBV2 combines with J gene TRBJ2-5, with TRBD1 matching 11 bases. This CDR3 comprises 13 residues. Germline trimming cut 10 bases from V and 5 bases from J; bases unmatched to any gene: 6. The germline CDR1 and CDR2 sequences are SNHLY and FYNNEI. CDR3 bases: TGTGCCACAGGACAGGGGGCAGAGGAGACCCAGTACTTC. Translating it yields CATGQGAEETQYF.

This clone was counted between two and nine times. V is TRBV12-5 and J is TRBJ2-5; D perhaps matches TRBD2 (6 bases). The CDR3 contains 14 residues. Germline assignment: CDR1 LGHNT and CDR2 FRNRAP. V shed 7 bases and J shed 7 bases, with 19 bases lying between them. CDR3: CASAPALAVRTQYF. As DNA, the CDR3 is TGTGCTAGTGCCCCGGCGTTAGCGGTAAGGACCCAGTACTTC.

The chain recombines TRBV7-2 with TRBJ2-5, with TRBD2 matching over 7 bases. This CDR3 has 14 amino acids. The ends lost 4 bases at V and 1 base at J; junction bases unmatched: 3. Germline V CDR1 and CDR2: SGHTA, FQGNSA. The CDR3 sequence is CASSSSGPQETQYF. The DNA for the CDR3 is TGTGCCAGCAGCTCTAGCGGCCCCCAAGAGACCCAGTACTTC.

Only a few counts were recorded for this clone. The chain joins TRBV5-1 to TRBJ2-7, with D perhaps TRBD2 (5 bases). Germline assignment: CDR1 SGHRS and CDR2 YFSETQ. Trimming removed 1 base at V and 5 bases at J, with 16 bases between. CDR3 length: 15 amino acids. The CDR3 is CASSLTASGINEQYV. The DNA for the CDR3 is TGCGCCAGCAGCTTGACGGCCAGCGGTATAAACGAGCAGTACGTC.

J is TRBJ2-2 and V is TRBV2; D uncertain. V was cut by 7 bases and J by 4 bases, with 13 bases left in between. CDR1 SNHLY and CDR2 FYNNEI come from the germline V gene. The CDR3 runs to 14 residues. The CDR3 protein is CASKKSGSTGELFF. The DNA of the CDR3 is TGTGCCAGCAAGAAATCGGGTTCCACCGGGGAGCTGTTTTTT. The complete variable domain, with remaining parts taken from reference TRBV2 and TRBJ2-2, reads EPEVTQTPSHQVTQMGQEVILRCVPISNHLYFYWYRQILGQKVEFLVSFYNNEISEKSEIFDDQFSVERPDGSNFTLKIRSTKLEDSAMYFCASKKSGSTGELFFGEGSRLTVL.

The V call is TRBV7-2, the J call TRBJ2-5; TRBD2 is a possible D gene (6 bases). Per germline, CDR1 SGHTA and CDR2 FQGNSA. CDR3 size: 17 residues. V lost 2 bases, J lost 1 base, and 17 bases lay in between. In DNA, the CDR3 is TGTGCCAGCAGCTTAATTGGAGGGAGGACCTTCCAAGAGACCCAGTACTTC. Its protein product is CASSLIGGRTFQETQYF.

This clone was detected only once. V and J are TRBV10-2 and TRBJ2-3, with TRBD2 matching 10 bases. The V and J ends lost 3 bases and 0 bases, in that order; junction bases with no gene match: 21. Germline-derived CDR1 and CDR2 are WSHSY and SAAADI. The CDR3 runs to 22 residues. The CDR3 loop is CASSDQGRGRDSGGQSTDTQYF. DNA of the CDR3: TGCGCCAGCAGTGACCAGGGGAGGGGGCGGGATAGCGGGGGGCAGAGCACAGATACGCAGTATTTT.

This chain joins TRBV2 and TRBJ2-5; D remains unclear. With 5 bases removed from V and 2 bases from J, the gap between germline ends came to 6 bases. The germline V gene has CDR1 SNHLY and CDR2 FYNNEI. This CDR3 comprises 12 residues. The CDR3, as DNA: TGTGCCAGCAGTACCGTACAAGAGACCCAGTACTTC. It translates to CASSTVQETQYF. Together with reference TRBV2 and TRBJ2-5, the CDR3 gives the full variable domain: EPEVTQTPSHQVTQMGQEVILRCVPISNHLYFYWYRQILGQKVEFLVSFYNNEISEKSEIFDDQFSVERPDGSNFTLKIRSTKLEDSAMYFCASSTVQETQYFGPGTRLLVL.

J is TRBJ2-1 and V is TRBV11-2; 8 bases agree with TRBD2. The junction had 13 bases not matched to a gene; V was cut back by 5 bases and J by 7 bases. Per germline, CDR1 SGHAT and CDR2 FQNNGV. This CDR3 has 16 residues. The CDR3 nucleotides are TGTGCCAGCAGCCTTCACCGGACTAGCTGGATAAATGAGCAGTTCTTC. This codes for CASSLHRTSWINEQFF. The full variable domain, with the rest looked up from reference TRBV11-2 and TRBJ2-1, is EAGVAQSPRYKIIEKRQSVAFWCNPISGHATLYWYQQILGQGPKLLIQFQNNGVVDDSQLPKDRFSAERLKGVDSTLKIQPAKLEDSAVYLCASSLHRTSWINEQFFGPGTRLTVL.

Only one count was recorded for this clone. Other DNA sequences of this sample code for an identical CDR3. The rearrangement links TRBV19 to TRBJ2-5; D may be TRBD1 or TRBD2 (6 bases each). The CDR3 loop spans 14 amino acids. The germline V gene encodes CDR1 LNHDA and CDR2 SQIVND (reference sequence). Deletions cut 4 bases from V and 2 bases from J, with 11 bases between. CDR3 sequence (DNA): TGTGCCAGTAGTAGCAGAGGGGGGCAAGAGACCCAGTACTTC. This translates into CASSSRGGQETQYF.